The rows below give T cell receptor beta chains drawn from one sample of a study of pediatric ulcerative colitis. Method: immunoSEQ multiplex PCR; TCRdb's copy keeps in-frame clones and lacks some. Of 35,000 to 45,000 clones in the sample, 60% to 75% are singletons; the top ten hold roughly 8.6%. The sequencing sample was made of gut tissue. These receptors were taken from a boy younger than 18 with severe ulcerative colitis. Each CDR3 is given with its conserved first and last residue. A D gene is named only where the DNA matches it firmly. The size of a clone is reported for some rows only, either as once, few or many, or as a class for expanded clones.

clone_size	cdr3_length	d_call	v_call	j_call	cdr3_aa	cdr3_nt
-	15	-	TRBV2	TRBJ1-1	CASSNSVEVNTEAFF	TGTGCCAGCAGTAATTCGGTTGAGGTGAACACTGAAGCTTTCTTT
-	13	TRBD1	TRBV6-5	TRBJ1-2	CASNPGTGGYYTF	TGTGCCAGCAATCCCGGGACAGGGGGATACTACACCTTC
-	19	-	TRBV4-1	TRBJ2-7	CASSQVWSYRRPRSYEQYF	TGCGCCAGCAGCCAAGTTTGGTCGTATCGCAGGCCGCGTTCCTACGAGCAGTACTTC
-	11	-	TRBV29-1	TRBJ2-3	CSVTFTDTQYF	TGCAGCGTTACCTTTACAGATACGCAGTATTTT
-	14	-	TRBV6-5	TRBJ1-1	CASSYQEGNTEAFF	TGTGCCAGCAGTTATCAGGAGGGGAACACTGAAGCTTTCTTT
once	15	-	TRBV9	TRBJ2-2	CASSQYGTNTGELFF	TGTGCCAGCAGTCAATATGGGACAAACACCGGGGAGCTGTTTTTT
-	14	-	TRBV28	TRBJ2-5	CASSHRTGQETQYF	TGTGCCAGCAGCCACCGAACAGGCCAAGAGACCCAGTACTTC
-	15	TRBD2	TRBV5-4	TRBJ2-7	CASSQGTSGVYEQYF	TGTGCCAGCAGCCAAGGGACTAGTGGGGTGTACGAGCAGTACTTC
few	13	TRBD1	TRBV30	TRBJ1-2	CAWSVQGAYGYTF	TGTGCCTGGAGTGTGCAGGGGGCGTATGGCTACACCTTC
-	15	-	TRBV18	TRBJ2-3	CASSGQGLGTDTQYF	TGTGCCAGCTCCGGGCAGGGGTTGGGCACAGATACGCAGTATTTT
once	12	-	TRBV30	TRBJ1-4	CAWSVRGEKLFF	TGTGCCTGGAGTGTACGAGGTGAAAAACTGTTTTTT
-	15	-	TRBV6-5	TRBJ2-3	CASSLLVGGKDTQYF	TGTGCCAGCAGCCTCCTAGTGGGGGGAAAAGATACGCAGTATTTT
-	11	-	TRBV30	TRBJ2-1	CACSGGYEQFF	TGTGCCTGTTCGGGGGGCTATGAGCAGTTCTTC
once	13	-	TRBV5-5	TRBJ2-7	CASSSLEVARQYF	TGTGCCAGCAGCTCCCTAGAGGTCGCTCGGCAGTACTTC
-	16	TRBD2	TRBV6-6	TRBJ2-3	CASSPLAGGVTDTQYF	TGTGCCAGCAGTCCCTTAGCGGGGGGGGTCACAGATACGCAGTATTTT
few	14	TRBD1	TRBV7-3	TRBJ1-2	CASSLVSGGDGYTF	TGTGCCAGCAGCCTCGTCTCAGGGGGCGATGGCTACACCTTC
-	12	-	TRBV29-1	TRBJ2-7	CSARTGRYEQYF	TGCAGCGCTAGGACTGGCCGCTACGAGCAGTACTTC
few	16	-	TRBV15	TRBJ1-5	CATSRDLGWTREPQHF	TGTGCCACCAGCAGAGATTTAGGCTGGACCCGAGAACCCCAGCATTTT
-	14	-	TRBV7-3	TRBJ1-2	CASSPRTANYGYTF	TGTGCCAGCAGCCCCCGGACGGCTAACTATGGCTACACCTTC
few	16	-	TRBV2	TRBJ1-1	CASSEALDSGNTEAFF	TGTGCCAGCAGTGAAGCTCTGGACAGTGGGAACACTGAAGCTTTCTTT
-	13	-	TRBV2	TRBJ2-7	CASSPRDSYEQYF	TGTGCCAGCAGCCCGCGGGACAGCTACGAGCAGTACTTC
-	15	TRBD1	TRBV5-6	TRBJ2-7	CASSLGSGGTYEQYF	TGTGCCAGCAGCTTGGGGTCAGGGGGAACCTACGAGCAGTACTTC
-	16	TRBD1	TRBV7-9	TRBJ1-4	CASSFPPGQPNEKLFF	TGTGCCAGCAGCTTTCCTCCGGGACAGCCTAATGAAAAACTGTTTTTT
-	13	TRBD1	TRBV11-2	TRBJ1-1	CASSLNDRGVAFF	TGTGCCAGCAGCTTAAACGACAGGGGAGTTGCTTTCTTT
-	17	-	TRBV5-3	TRBJ2-5	CARSHKREAGAVWTQYF	TGTGCCAGAAGCCATAAAAGAGAGGCCGGGGCTGTGTGGACCCAGTACTTC
-	13	-	TRBV7-9	TRBJ1-1	CASSAQGLPEAFF	TGTGCCAGCAGCGCCCAAGGTTTACCTGAAGCTTTCTTT